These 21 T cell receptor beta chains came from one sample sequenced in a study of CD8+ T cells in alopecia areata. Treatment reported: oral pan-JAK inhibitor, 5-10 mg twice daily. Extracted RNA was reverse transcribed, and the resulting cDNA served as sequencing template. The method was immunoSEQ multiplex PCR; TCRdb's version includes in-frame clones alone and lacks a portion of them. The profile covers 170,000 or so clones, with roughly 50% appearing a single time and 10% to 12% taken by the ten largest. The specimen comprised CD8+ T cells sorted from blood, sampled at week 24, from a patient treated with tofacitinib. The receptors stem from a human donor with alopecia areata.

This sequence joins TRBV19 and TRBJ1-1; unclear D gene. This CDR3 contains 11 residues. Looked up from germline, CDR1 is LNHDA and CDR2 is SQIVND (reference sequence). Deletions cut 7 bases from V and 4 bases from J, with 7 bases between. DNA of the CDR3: TGTGCCAGTAAGGCGGGCACTGAAGCTTTCTTT. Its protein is CASKAGTEAFF.

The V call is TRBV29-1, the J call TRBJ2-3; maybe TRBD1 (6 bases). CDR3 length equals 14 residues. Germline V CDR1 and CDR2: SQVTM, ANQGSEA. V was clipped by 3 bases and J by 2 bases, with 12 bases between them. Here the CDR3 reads CSVEGAHNTDTQYF. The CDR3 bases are TGCAGCGTTGAGGGGGCACATAACACAGATACGCAGTATTTT.

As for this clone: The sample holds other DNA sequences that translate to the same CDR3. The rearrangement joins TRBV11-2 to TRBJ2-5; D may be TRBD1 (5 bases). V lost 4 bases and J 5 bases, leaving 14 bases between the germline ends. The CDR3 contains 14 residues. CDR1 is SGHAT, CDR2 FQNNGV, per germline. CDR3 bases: TGTGCCAGCAGCTCCACAGGTGGTGGGGAGACCCAGTACTTC. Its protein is CASSSTGGGETQYF.

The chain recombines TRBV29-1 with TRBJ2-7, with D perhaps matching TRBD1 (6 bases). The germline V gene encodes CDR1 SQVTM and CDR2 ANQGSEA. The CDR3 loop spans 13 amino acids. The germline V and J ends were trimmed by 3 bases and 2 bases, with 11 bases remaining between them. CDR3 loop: CSVEIGTPYEQYF. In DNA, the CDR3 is TGCAGCGTTGAGATAGGGACACCCTACGAGCAGTACTTC.

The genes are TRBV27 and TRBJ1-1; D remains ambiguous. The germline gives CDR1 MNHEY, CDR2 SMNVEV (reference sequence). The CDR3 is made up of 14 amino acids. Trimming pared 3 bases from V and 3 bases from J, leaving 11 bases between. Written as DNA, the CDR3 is TGTGCCAGCAGTTTTAGTGGCGCCCACACTGAAGCTTTCTTT. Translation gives CASSFSGAHTEAFF.

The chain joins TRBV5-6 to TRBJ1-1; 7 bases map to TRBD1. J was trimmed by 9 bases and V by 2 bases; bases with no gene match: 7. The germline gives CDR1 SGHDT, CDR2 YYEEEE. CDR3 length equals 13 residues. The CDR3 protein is CASSFSKGQKAFF. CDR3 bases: TGTGCCAGCAGCTTTTCAAAGGGACAGAAAGCTTTCTTT.

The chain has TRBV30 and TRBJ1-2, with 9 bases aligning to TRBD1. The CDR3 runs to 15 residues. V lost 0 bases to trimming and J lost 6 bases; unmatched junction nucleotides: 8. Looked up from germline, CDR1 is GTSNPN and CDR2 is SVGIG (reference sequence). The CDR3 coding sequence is TGTGCCTGGAGTGTACAGACAGGGGGTTCCGATGGCTACACCTTC. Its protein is CAWSVQTGGSDGYTF.

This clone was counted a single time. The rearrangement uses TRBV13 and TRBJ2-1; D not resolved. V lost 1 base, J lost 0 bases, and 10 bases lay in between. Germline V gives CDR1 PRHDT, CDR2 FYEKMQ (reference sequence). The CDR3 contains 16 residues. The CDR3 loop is CASSLDMSFSYNEQFF. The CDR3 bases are TGTGCCAGCAGCTTAGACATGTCCTTCTCCTACAATGAGCAGTTCTTC.

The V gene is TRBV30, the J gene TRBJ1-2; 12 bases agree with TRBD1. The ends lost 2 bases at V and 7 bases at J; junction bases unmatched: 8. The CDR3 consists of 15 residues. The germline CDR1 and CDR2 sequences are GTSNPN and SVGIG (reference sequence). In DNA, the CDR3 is TGTGCCTGGAGTAACCCCGGGACAGGGGGCCCTGGCTACACCTTC. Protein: CAWSNPGTGGPGYTF.

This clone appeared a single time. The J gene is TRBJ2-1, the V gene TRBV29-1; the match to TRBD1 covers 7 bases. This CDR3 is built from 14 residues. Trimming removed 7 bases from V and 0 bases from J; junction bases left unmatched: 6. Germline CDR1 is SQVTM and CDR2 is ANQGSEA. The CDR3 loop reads CSASTGSSYNEQFF. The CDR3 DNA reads TGCAGCGCTTCGACAGGGAGCTCCTACAATGAGCAGTTCTTC.

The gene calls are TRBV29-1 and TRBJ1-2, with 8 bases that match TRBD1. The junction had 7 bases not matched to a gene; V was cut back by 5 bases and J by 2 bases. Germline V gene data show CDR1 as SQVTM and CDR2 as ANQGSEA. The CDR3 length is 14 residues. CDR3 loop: CSVPFGQGNYGYTF. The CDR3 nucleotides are TGCAGCGTTCCATTTGGACAGGGCAACTATGGCTACACCTTC. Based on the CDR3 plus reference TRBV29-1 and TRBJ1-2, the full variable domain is SAVISQKPSRDICQRGTSLTIQCQVDSQVTMMFWYRQQPGQSLTLIATANQGSEATYESGFVIDKFPISRPNLTFSTLTVSNMSPEDSSIYLCSVPFGQGNYGYTFGSGTRLTVV.

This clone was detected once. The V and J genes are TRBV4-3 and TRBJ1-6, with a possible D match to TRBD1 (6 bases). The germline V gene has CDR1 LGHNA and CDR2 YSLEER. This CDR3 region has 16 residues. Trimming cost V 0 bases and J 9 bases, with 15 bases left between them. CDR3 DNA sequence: TGCGCCAGCAGCCAAGATTTTGCAGGGGATTCTTCACCCCTCCACTTT. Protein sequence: CASSQDFAGDSSPLHF.

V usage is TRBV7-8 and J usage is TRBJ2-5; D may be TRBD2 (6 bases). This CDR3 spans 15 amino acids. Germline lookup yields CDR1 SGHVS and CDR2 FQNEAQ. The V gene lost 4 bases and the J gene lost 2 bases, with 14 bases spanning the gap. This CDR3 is CASSSFRGTQETQYF. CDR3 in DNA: TGTGCCAGCAGCTCATTTCGGGGGACTCAAGAGACCCAGTACTTC.

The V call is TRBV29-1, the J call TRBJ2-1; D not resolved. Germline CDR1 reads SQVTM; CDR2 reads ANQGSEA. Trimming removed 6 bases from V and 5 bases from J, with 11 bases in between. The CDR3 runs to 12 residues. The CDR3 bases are TGCAGCGTCCGGATGCCGGACAATGAGCAGTTCTTC. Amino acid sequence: CSVRMPDNEQFF.

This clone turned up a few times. The CDR3: CASSSPGEKDGYTF. The CDR3 nucleotides are TGTGCCAGCTCAAGTCCCGGGGAGAAGGATGGCTACACCTTC. The J gene is TRBJ1-2, the V gene TRBV18; D is unclear. V was trimmed by 5 bases and J by 6 bases, leaving 16 bases between them. The CDR3 loop spans 14 amino acids. The germline CDR1 and CDR2 sequences are KGHSH and LQKENI.

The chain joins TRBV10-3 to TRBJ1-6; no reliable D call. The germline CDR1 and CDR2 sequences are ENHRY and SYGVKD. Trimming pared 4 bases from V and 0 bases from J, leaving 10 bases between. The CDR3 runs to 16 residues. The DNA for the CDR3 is TGTGCCATCAGTGTTGTAGTGTACTCCTATAATTCACCCCTCCACTTT. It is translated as CAISVVVYSYNSPLHF.

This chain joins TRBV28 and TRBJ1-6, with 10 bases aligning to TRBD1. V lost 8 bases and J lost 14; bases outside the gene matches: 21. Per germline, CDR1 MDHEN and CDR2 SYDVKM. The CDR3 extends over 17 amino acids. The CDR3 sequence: CASGPGQGIVRFPALHF. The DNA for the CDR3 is TGTGCCAGCGGACCGGGACAGGGGATCGTAAGATTTCCGGCCCTCCACTTT.

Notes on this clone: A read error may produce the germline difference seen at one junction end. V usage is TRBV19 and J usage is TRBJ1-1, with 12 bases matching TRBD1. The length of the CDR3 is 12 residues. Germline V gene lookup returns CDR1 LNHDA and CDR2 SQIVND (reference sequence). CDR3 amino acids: CASSMPGTGGHF. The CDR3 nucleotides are TGTGCCAGTAGTATGCCCGGGACAGGGGGCCACTTT. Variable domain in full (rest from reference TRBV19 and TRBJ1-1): DGGITQSPKYLFRKEGQNVTLSCEQNLNHDAMYWYRQDPGQGLRLIYYSQIVNDFQKGDIAEGYSVSREKKESFPLTVTSAQKNPTAFYLCASSMPGTGGHFGQGTRLTVV.

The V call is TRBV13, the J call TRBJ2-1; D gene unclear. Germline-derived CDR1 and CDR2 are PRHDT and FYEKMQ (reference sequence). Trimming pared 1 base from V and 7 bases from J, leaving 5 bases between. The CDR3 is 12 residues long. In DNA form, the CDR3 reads TGTGCCAGCAGCTTAGTCGTGAATGAGCAGTTCTTC. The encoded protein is CASSLVVNEQFF.

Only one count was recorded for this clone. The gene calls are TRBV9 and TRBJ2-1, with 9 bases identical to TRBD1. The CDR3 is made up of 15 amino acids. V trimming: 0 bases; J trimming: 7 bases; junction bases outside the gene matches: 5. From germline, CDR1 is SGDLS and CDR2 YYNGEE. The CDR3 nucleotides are TGTGCCAGCAGCGTAGGGACAGGGGTAGGGAATGAGCAGTTCTTC. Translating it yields CASSVGTGVGNEQFF.

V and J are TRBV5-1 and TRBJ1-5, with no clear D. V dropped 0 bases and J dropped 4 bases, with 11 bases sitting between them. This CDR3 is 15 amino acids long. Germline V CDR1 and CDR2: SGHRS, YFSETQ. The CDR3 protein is CASSLAGGPNQPQHF. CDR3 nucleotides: TGCGCCAGCAGCTTGGCTGGAGGCCCTAATCAGCCCCAGCATTTT.